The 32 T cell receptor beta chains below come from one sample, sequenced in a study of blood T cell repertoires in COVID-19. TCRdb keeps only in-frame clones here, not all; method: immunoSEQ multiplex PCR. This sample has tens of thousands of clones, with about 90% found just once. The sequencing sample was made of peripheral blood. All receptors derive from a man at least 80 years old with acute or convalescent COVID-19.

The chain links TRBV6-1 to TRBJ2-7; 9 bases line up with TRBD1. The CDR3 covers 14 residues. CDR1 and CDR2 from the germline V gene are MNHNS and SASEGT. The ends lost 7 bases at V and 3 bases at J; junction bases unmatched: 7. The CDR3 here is CASKGGQGLYEQYF. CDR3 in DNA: TGTGCCAGCAAAGGGGGACAGGGACTCTACGAGCAGTACTTC.

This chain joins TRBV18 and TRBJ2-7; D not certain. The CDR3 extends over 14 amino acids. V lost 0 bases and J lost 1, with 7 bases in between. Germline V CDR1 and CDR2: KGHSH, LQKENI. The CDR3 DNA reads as TGTGCCAGCTCACCACCAACAGATTCCTACGAGCAGTACTTC. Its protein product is CASSPPTDSYEQYF.

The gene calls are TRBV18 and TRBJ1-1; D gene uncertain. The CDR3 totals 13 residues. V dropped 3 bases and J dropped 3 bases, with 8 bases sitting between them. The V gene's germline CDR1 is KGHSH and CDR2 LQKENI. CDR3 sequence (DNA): TGTGCCAGCTCACCCTCCGTTGACACTGAAGCTTTCTTT. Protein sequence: CASSPSVDTEAFF.

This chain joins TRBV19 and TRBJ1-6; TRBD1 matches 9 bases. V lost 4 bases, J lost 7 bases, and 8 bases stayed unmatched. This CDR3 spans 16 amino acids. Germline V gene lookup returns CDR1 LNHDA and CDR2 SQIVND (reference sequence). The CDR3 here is CASSKYRGLGNSPLHF. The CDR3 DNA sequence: TGTGCCAGTAGTAAGTACAGGGGGCTAGGAAATTCACCCCTCCACTTT.

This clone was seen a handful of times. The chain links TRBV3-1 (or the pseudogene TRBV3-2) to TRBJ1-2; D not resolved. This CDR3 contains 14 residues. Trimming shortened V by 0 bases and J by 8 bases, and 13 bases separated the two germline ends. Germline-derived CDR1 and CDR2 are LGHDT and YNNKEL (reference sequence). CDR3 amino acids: CASSQDYRGGGYTF. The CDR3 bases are TGTGCCAGCAGCCAAGATTATCGGGGAGGGGGCTACACCTTC.

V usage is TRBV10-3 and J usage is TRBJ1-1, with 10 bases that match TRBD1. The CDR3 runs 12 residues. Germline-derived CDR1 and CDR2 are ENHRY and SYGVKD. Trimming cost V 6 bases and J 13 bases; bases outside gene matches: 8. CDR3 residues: CAIRGTGDFVFF. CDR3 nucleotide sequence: TGTGCCATCAGGGGGACAGGGGATTTTGTTTTCTTT.

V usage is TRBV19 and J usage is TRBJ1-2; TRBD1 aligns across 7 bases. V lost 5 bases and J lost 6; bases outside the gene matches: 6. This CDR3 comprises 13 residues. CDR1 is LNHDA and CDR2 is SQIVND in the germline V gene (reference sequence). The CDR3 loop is CASSDGQVHGYTF. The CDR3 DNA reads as TGTGCCAGTAGTGACGGACAGGTCCATGGCTACACCTTC.

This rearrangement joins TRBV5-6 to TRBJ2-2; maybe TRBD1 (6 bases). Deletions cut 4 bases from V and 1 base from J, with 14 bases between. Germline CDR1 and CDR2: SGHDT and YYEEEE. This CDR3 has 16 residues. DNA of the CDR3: TGTGCCAGCAGCCCGGGAACCAGGGGGAACACCGGGGAGCTGTTTTTT. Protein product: CASSPGTRGNTGELFF.

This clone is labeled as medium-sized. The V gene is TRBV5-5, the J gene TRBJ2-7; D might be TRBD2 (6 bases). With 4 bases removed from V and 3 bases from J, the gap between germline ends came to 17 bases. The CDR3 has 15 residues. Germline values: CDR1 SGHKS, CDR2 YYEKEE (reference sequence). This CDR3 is CASSRYSGLIYEQYF. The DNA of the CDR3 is TGTGCCAGCAGCCGATACAGCGGGCTGATCTACGAGCAGTACTTC.

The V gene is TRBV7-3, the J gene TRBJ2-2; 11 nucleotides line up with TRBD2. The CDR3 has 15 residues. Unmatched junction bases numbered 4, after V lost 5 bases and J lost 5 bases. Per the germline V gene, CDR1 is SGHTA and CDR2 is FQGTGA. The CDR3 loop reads CASSPVAGGTGELFF. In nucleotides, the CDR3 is TGTGCCAGCAGCCCCGTAGCGGGGGGGACCGGGGAGCTGTTTTTT. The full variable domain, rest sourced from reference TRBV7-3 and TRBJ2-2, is GAGVSQTPSNKVTEKGKYVELRCDPISGHTALYWYRQSLGQGPEFLIYFQGTGAADDSGLPNDRFFAVRPEGSVSTLKIQRTERGDSAVYLCASSPVAGGTGELFFGEGSRLTVL.

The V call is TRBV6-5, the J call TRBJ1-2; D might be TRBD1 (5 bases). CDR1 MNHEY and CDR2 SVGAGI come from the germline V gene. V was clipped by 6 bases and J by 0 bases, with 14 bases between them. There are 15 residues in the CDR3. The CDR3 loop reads CASSTGRGTNYGYTF. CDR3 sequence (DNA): TGTGCCAGCAGCACCGGGCGGGGGACTAACTATGGCTACACCTTC.

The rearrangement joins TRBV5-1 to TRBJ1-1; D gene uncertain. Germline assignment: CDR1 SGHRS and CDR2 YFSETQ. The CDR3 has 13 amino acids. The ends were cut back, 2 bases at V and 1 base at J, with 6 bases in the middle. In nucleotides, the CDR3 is TGCGCCAGCAGCTTAGGGAGGAACACTGAAGCTTTCTTT. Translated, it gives CASSLGRNTEAFF.

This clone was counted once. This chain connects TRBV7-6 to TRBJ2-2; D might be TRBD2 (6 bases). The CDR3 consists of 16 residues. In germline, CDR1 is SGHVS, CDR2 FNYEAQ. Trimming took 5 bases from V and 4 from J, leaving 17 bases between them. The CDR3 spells CASSAGLRGGTGELFF. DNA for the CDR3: TGTGCCAGCAGCGCGGGACTCCGGGGTGGCACCGGGGAGCTGTTTTTT.

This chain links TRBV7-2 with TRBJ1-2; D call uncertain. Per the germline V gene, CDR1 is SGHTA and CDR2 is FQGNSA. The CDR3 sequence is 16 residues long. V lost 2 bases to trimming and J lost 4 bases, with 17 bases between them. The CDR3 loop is CASSLRSSPTGYGYTF. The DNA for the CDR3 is TGTGCCAGCAGCTTAAGGTCCAGCCCTACGGGCTATGGCTACACCTTC. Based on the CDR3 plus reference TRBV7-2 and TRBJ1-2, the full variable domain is GAGVSQSPSNKVTEKGKDVELRCDPISGHTALYWYRQSLGQGLEFLIYFQGNSAPDKSGLPSDRFSAERTGGSVSTLTIQRTQQEDSAVYLCASSLRSSPTGYGYTFGSGTRLTVV.

The CDR3 bases are TGTGCCAGCAGTCAGCAGGGGGCGTTAGGCTACACCTTC. This codes for CASSQQGALGYTF. The chain joins TRBV12-3 or TRBV12-4 to TRBJ1-2, with TRBD1 matching over 8 bases. Germline trimming cut 5 bases from V and 8 bases from J; bases unmatched to any gene: 7. This CDR3 contains 13 residues.

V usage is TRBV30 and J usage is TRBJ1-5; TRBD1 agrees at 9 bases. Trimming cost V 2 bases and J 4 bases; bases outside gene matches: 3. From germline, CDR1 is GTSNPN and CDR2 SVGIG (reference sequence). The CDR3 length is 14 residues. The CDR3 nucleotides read TGTGCCTGGAGTCCCGGGACAGGGAATCAGCCCCAGCATTTT. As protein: CAWSPGTGNQPQHF.

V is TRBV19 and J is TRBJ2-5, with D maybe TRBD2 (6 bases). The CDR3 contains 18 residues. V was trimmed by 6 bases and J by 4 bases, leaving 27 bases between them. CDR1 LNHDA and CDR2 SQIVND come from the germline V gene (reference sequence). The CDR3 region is CASREGFGPPRRGETQYF. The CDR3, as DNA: TGTGCCAGTAGGGAGGGGTTCGGGCCGCCCCGTAGAGGAGAGACCCAGTACTTC.

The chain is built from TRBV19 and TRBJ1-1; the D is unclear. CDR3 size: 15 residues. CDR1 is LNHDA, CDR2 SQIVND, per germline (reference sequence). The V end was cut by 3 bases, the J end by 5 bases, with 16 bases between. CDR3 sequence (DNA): TGTGCCAGTAGTATTAGGGAGCAGCCCTGGACTGAAGCTTTCTTT. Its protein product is CASSIREQPWTEAFF.

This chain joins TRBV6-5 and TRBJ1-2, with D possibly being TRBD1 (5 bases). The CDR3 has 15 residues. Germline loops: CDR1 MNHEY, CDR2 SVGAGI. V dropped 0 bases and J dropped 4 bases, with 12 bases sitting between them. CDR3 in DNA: TGTGCCAGCAGTTACTCTAAGGGGTATGGCTATGGCTACACCTTC. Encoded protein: CASSYSKGYGYGYTF.

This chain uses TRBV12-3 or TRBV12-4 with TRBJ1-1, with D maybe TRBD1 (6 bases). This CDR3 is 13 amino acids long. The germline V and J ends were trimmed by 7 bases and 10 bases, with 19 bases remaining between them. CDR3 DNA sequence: TGTGCCAGCATTCCCTCGCCCAGGGGAAGAGCTTTCTTT. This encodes CASIPSPRGRAFF.

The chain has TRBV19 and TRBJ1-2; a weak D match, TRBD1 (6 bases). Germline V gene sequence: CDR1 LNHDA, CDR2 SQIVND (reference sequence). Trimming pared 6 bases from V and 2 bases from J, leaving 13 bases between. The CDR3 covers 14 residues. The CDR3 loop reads CASRGDRTNYGYTF. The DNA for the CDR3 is TGTGCCAGTAGAGGTGACAGGACCAACTATGGCTACACCTTC.

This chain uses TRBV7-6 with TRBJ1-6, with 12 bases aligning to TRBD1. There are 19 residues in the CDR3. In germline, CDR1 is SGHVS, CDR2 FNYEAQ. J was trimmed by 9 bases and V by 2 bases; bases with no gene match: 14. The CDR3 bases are TGTGCCAGCAGCTTAAATTCTCCCGGGACAGGGGGCCGAAGTTCACCCCTCCACTTT. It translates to CASSLNSPGTGGRSSPLHF.

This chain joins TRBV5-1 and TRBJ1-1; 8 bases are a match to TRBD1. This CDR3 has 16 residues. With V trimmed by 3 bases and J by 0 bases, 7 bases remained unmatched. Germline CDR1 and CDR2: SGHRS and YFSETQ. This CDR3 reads CASSSDRALMNTEAFF. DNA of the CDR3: TGCGCCAGCAGCTCGGACAGGGCCCTAATGAACACTGAAGCTTTCTTT.

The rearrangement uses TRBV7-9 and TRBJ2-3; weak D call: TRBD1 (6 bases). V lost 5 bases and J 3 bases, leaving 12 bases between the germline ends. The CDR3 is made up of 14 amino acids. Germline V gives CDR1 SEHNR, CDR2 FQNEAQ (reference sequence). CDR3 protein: CASSPRQATDTQYF. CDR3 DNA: TGTGCCAGCAGCCCAAGACAGGCAACAGATACGCAGTATTTT.

CDR3 DNA: TGTGCCAGCAGCCATGCTCGGACAGGGGGCTCACCCCTCCACTTT. Residues: CASSHARTGGSPLHF. The V call is TRBV3-1 (or the pseudogene TRBV3-2), the J call TRBJ1-6; 11 nucleotides line up with TRBD1. Germline V gives CDR1 LGHDT, CDR2 YNNKEL (reference sequence). This CDR3 region has 15 residues. V trimming: 3 bases; J trimming: 10 bases; junction bases outside the gene matches: 5.

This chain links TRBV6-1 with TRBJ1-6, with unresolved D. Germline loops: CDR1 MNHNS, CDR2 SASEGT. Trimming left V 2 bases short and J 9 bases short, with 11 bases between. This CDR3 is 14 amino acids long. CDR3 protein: CASSEIGSPSPLHF. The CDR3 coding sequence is TGTGCCAGCAGTGAAATCGGGTCTCCTTCACCCCTCCACTTT.

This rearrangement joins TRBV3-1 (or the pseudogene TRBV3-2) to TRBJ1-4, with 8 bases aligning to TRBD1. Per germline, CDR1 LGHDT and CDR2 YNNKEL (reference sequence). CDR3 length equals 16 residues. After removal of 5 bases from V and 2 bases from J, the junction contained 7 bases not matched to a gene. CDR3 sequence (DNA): TGTGCCAGCAGCAAACAGGGGGTTGGGACTAATGAAAAACTGTTTTTT. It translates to CASSKQGVGTNEKLFF.

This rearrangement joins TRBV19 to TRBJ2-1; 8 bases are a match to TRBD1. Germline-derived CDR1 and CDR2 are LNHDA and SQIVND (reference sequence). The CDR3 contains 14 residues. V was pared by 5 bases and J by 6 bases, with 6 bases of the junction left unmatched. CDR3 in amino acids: CASSFRDRPNEQFF. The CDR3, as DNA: TGTGCCAGTAGTTTCCGGGACAGGCCCAATGAGCAGTTCTTC.

The CDR3 sequence: CATSREGAAGAKTQYF. The CDR3 nucleotides read TGTGCCACCAGCAGAGAGGGAGCAGCAGGGGCTAAGACCCAGTACTTC. V is TRBV15 and J is TRBJ2-5, with D perhaps matching TRBD1 (6 bases). The V end lost 0 bases, the J end lost 6 bases, and 17 bases lay between the germline ends. This CDR3 has 16 residues. In germline, CDR1 is LNHNV, CDR2 YYDKDF (reference sequence).

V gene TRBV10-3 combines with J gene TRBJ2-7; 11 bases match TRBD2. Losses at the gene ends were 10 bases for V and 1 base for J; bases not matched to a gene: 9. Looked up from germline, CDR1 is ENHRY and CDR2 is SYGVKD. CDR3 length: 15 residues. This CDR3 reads CASRPSGGTSYEQYF. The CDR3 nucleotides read TGTGCCAGCAGACCTAGCGGGGGGACTTCCTACGAGCAGTACTTC.

The CDR3 sequence is CASSVAGAMGGELFF. The CDR3 coding sequence is TGTGCCAGCAGCGTAGCAGGGGCCATGGGCGGGGAGCTGTTTTTT. The chain combines TRBV9 with TRBJ2-2; a possible D gene is TRBD1 (6 bases). V was pared by 0 bases and J by 7 bases, with 13 bases between. The CDR3 consists of 15 residues. CDR1 is SGDLS and CDR2 is YYNGEE in the germline V gene.

The CDR3 DNA sequence: TGTGCCAGCAGCCCGACAAGCTCCTACAATGAGCAGTTCTTC. Translated: CASSPTSSYNEQFF. This sequence joins TRBV11-3 and TRBJ2-1; unclear D gene. The germline V and J ends were trimmed by 5 bases and 0 bases, with 8 bases remaining between them. Germline V gene lookup returns CDR1 SGHNT and CDR2 YENEEA. There are 14 residues in the CDR3.